The T cell receptor beta chain under discussion was sequenced for a study of blood T cells in healthy people across ages. Isolation recovered at least 6.5 million PBMCs from every sample. Study-wide findings and caveats: With donor CMV status unknown, expanded clonotype changes were possibly confounded. Unsorted PBMC input precluded a conclusive naive versus antigen-experienced comparison.

PCR was performed a second time for roughly 7 to 12 cycles using a sample-barcoded 5' primer and a J-beta primer mix. Using its own MiXCR run on the 5' RACE reads, TCRdb lists one record per CDR3 protein. Of some 1,800,000 distinct CDR3 sequences detected, 35% to 50% appear once; the ten largest clones hold 23%. This clonotype was observed a few times. The antigen is unknown. Germline CDR1 and CDR2: SGHTA and FQGNSA. CDR3 length equals 14 residues. V was shortened by 6 bases and J by 6 bases, with 17 bases between the two germline ends. The rearrangement uses TRBV7-2 and TRBJ1-1, with D tentatively TRBD1 (6 bases). The clonotype comes from a human donor in good health. Sequencing input: blood. CDR3 in amino acids: CASSPHQTGPEAFF. DNA of the CDR3: TGTGCCAGCAGTCCGCACCAGACAGGACCTGAAGCTTTCTTT.